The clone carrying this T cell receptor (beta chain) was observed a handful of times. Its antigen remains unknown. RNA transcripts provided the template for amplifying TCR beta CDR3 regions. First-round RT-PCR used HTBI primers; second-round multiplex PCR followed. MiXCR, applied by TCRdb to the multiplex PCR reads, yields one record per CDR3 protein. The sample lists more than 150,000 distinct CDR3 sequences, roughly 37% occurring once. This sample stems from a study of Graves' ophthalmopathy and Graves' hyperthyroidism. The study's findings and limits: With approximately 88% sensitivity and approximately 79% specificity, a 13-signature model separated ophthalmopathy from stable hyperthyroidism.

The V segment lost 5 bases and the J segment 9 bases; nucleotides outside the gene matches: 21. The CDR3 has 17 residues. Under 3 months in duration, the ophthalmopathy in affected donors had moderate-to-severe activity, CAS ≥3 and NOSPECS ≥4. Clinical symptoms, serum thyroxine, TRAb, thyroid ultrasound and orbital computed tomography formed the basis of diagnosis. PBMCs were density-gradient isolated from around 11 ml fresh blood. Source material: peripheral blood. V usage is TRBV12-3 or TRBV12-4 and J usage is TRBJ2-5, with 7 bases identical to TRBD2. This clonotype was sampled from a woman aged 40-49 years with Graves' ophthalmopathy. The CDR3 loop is CASSKTRGGVDPGAQYF. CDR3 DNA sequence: TGTGCCAGCAGTAAAACAAGGGGAGGGGTCGATCCCGGGGCCCAGTACTTC.